Presented here are 13 T cell receptor beta chains from one specimen sequenced in a study. TCRdb passed the 5' RACE reads through MiXCR, listing each CDR3 protein once. The sample records fewer than 55,000 distinct CDR3 sequences, approximately 23% being singletons. Treg sorting used a CD4+CD25+CD127-/low gate. The sample taken for sequencing was Tregs sorted from a lymph node. These receptors were obtained from a female donor with breast cancer.

This clonotype was picked up many times. The chain links TRBV9 to TRBJ1-6, with a tentative D call TRBD1 (5 bases). Trimming removed 4 bases at V and 7 bases at J, with 12 bases between. The germline V gene encodes CDR1 SGDLS and CDR2 YYNGEE. This CDR3 contains 14 residues. The DNA of the CDR3 is TGTGCCAGCAGCATGACTGGGGGGAATTCACCCCTCCACTTT. Translation gives CASSMTGGNSPLHF.

This chain connects TRBV18 to TRBJ2-1, with 7 bases aligning to TRBD1. The V segment lost 6 bases and the J segment 5 bases; nucleotides outside the gene matches: 4. The CDR3 is 13 residues long. The germline V gene encodes CDR1 KGHSH and CDR2 LQKENI. In nucleotides, the CDR3 is TGTGCCAGCTCGGGTGGACAGGACAATGAGCAGTTCTTC. This translates into CASSGGQDNEQFF.

This clonotype has a count of ten or more. The V and J genes are TRBV7-8 and TRBJ2-1; the match to TRBD2 covers 9 bases. The CDR3 sequence is 16 residues long. CDR1 and CDR2 (germline): SGHVS, FQNEAQ. With 5 bases clipped from V and 10 bases from J, the junction kept 15 bases outside the gene matches. The CDR3 sequence: CASSLTSGHTKGEQFF. The CDR3 coding sequence is TGTGCCAGCAGCCTTACTAGCGGGCACACTAAAGGGGAGCAGTTCTTC.

This clonotype was found a few times. The chain links TRBV6-1 to TRBJ2-7; D might be TRBD1 (5 bases). The length of the CDR3 is 14 residues. The germline V gene encodes CDR1 MNHNS and CDR2 SASEGT. V lost 4 bases to trimming and J lost 0 bases, with 10 bases between them. In DNA form, the CDR3 reads TGTGCCAGCAGTGCAGGGTTCGCCTCCTACGAGCAGTACTTC. Its protein product is CASSAGFASYEQYF.

There are many counts of this clonotype. This chain uses TRBV12-3 or TRBV12-4 with TRBJ2-7; D unclear. Trimming took 2 bases from V and 3 from J, leaving 5 bases between them. The CDR3 loop spans 12 amino acids. The CDR3 protein is CASSLQIYEQYF. DNA of the CDR3: TGTGCCAGCAGTTTACAGATCTACGAGCAGTACTTC.

CDR3 sequence: CSAIQGSQPQHF. CDR3 DNA: TGCAGTGCTATTCAGGGTTCTCAGCCCCAGCATTTT. The chain carries TRBV20-1 and TRBJ1-5; the D gene is possibly TRBD1 (5 bases). The length of the CDR3 is 12 residues. Trimming pared 4 bases from V and 6 bases from J, leaving 10 bases between. The germline gives CDR1 DFQATT, CDR2 SNEGSKA (reference sequence).

Points on this clonotype: This sequence may be a read error, since a much larger clone differs from it by one base. This chain joins TRBV6-2 or TRBV6-3 and TRBJ1-1; no clear D. The germline V gene encodes CDR1 MNHEY and CDR2 SVGEGT. The CDR3 sequence is 11 residues long. V gave up 5 bases and J gave up 8 bases, with 9 bases separating them. CDR3 in amino acids: CASSIGGEAFF. The CDR3 DNA sequence: TGTGCCAGCAGTATAGGTGGGGAAGCTTTCTTT.

This clonotype was found many times. The chain combines TRBV5-1 with TRBJ2-1; 10 nucleotides match TRBD1. The CDR3 consists of 16 residues. Germline-derived CDR1 and CDR2 are SGHRS and YFSETQ. The V gene end was trimmed by 0 bases and the J gene end by 8 bases; junction bases not matched to a gene: 8. This CDR3 is CASSLGQGAKFDEQFF. CDR3 sequence (DNA): TGCGCCAGCAGCTTGGGACAGGGGGCTAAGTTCGATGAGCAGTTCTTC.

The chain joins TRBV12-3 or TRBV12-4 to TRBJ2-5, with D tentatively TRBD1 (8 bases). V shed 0 bases and J shed 4 bases, with 18 bases lying between them. This CDR3 has 17 amino acids. CDR3 DNA: TGTGCCAGCAGTTTAGCGCGTTCGGACAGGGAGGGAGAGACCCAGTACTTC. Protein sequence: CASSLARSDREGETQYF.

At least ten counts were recorded for this clonotype. In DNA, the CDR3 is TGTGCCAGCAGCTTGGTGTCAGGGGGGGGAAACACTGAAGCTTTCTTT. Amino acids: CASSLVSGGGNTEAFF. The rearrangement uses TRBV5-6 and TRBJ1-1, with TRBD1 matching 7 bases. Germline V CDR1 and CDR2: SGHDT, YYEEEE. The CDR3 extends over 16 amino acids. J lost 2 bases, V lost 0 bases, and 7 bases had no gene match.

This clonotype was seen at least ten times. This sequence joins TRBV5-4 and TRBJ2-1, with TRBD1 matching 7 bases. Germline trimming cut 4 bases from V and 5 bases from J; bases unmatched to any gene: 3. This CDR3 is 13 amino acids long. CDR1 and CDR2 (germline): SGHNT, YYREEE (reference sequence). The CDR3 region is CASSRDRNNEQFF. In DNA form, the CDR3 reads TGTGCCAGCAGCAGGGACAGAAACAATGAGCAGTTCTTC.

This clonotype was detected many times. The CDR3 nucleotides are TGTGCCAGCAGTTACTCGATGATAGTAACCTATAGCAATCAGCCCCAGCATTTT. Translating gives CASSYSMIVTYSNQPQHF. The genes are TRBV6-5 and TRBJ1-5; D is ambiguous. Germline values: CDR1 MNHEY, CDR2 SVGAGI. V shed 0 bases and J shed 0 bases, with 15 bases lying between them. The CDR3 has 18 amino acids.

A word on this clonotype: A much more abundant neighbour one base away suggests this may be a read error. This chain joins TRBV4-1 and TRBJ2-7; 7 bases agree with TRBD1. CDR3 length: 14 residues. CDR1 and CDR2 (germline): MGHRA, YSYEKL. Here the CDR3 DNA reads TGCGCCAACAGCCCCCGGGACAGTGTCTACGAGCAGTACTTC. This sequence encodes CANSPRDSVYEQYF.